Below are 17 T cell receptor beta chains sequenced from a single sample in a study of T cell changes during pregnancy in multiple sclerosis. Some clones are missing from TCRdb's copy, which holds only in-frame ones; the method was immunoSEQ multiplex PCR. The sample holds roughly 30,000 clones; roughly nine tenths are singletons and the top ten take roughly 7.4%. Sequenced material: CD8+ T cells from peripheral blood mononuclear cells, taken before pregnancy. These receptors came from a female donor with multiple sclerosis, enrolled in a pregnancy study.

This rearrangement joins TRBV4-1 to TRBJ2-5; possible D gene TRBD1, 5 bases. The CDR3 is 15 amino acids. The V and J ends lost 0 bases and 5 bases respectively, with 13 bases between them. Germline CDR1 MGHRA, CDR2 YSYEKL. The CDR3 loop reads CASSQEPGPGETQYF. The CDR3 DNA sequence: TGCGCCAGCAGCCAAGAACCAGGGCCCGGGGAGACCCAGTACTTC.

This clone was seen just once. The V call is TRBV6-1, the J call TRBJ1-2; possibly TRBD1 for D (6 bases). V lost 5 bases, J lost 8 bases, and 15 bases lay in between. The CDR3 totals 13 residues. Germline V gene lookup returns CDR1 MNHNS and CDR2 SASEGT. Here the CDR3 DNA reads TGTGCCAGCAGTCCAGGGGCGGGCTGGGGCTACACCTTC. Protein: CASSPGAGWGYTF.

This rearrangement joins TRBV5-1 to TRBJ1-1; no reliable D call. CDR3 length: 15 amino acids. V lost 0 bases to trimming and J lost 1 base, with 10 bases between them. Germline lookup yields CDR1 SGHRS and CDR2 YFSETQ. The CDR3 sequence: CASSLVGRKNTEAFF. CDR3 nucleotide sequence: TGCGCCAGCAGCTTGGTGGGCAGAAAGAACACTGAAGCTTTCTTT.

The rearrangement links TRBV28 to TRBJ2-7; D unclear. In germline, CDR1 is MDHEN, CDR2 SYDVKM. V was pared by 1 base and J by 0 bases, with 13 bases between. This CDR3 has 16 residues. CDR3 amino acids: CASSLSSRQLSYEQYF. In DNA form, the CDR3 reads TGTGCCAGCAGTTTATCAAGCCGCCAACTCTCCTACGAGCAGTACTTC. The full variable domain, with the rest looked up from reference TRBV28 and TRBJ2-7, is DVKVTQSSRYLVKRTGEKVFLECVQDMDHENMFWYRQDPGLGLRLIYFSYDVKMKEKGDIPEGYSVSREKKERFSLILESASTNQTSMYLCASSLSSRQLSYEQYFGPGTRLTVT.

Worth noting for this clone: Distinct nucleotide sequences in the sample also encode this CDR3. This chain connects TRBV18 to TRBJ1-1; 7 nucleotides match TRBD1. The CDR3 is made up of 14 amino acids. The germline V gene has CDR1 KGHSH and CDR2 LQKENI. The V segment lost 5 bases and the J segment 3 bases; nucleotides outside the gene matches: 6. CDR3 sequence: CASSGTGEYTEAFF. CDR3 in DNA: TGTGCCAGCTCAGGAACAGGGGAATACACTGAAGCTTTCTTT.

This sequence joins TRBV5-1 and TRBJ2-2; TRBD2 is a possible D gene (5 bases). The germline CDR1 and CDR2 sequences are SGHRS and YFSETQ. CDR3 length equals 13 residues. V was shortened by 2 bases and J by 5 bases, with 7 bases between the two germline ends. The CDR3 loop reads CASSFGGTGELFF. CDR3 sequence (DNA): TGCGCCAGCAGCTTCGGCGGGACCGGGGAGCTGTTTTTT.

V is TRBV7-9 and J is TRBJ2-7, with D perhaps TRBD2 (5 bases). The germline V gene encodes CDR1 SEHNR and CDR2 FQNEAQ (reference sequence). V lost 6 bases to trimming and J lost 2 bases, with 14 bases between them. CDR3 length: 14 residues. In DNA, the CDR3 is TGTGCCAGCAGTGCGGGCCCAAAAGCCTACGAGCAGTACTTC. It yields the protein CASSAGPKAYEQYF.

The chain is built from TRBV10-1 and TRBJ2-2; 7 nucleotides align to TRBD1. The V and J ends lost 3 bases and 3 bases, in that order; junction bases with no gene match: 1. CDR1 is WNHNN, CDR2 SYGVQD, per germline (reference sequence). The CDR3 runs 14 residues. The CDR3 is CASSEGTDTGELFF. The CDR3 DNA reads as TGCGCCAGCAGTGAAGGGACAGACACCGGGGAGCTGTTTTTT.

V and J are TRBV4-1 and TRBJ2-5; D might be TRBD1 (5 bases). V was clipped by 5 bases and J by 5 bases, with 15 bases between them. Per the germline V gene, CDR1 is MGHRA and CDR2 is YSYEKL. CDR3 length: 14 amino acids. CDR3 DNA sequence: TGCGCCAGCAGCTCGCGTAGGGGTTTGGAGACCCAGTACTTC. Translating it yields CASSSRRGLETQYF.

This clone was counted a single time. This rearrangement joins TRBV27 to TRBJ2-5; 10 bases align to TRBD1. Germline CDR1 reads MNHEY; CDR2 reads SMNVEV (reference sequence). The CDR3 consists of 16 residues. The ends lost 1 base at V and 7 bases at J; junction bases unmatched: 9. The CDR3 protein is CASSLYPDRGGVTQYF. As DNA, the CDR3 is TGTGCCAGCAGTTTATATCCGGACAGGGGGGGGGTGACCCAGTACTTC.

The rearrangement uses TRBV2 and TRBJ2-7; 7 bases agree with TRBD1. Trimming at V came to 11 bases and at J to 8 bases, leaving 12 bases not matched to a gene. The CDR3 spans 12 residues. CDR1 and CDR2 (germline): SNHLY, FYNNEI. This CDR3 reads CAGKTGNYQQYF. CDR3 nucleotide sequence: TGTGCCGGCAAGACAGGGAACTATCAGCAGTACTTC.

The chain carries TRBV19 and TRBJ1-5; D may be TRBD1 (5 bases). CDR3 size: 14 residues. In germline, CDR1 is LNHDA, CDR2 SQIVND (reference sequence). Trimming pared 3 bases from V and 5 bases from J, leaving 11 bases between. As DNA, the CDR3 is TGTGCCAGTAGTATGGAGGGACTGGATCAGCCCCAGCATTTT. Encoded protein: CASSMEGLDQPQHF. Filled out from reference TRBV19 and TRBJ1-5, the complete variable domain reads DGGITQSPKYLFRKEGQNVTLSCEQNLNHDAMYWYRQDPGQGLRLIYYSQIVNDFQKGDIAEGYSVSREKKESFPLTVTSAQKNPTAFYLCASSMEGLDQPQHFGDGTRLSIL.

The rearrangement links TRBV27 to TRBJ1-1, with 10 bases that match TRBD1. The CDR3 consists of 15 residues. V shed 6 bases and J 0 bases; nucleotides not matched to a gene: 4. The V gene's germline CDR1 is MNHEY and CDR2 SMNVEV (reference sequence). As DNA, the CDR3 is TGTGCCAGCAGATGGACAGGGGGGATGAACACTGAAGCTTTCTTT. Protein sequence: CASRWTGGMNTEAFF.

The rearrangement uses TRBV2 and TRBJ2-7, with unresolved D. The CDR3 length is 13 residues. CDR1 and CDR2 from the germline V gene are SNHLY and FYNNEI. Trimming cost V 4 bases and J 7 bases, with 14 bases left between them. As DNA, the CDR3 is TGTGCCAGCAGTGTGCGCAGGCTTTGGGAGCAGTACTTC. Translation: CASSVRRLWEQYF.

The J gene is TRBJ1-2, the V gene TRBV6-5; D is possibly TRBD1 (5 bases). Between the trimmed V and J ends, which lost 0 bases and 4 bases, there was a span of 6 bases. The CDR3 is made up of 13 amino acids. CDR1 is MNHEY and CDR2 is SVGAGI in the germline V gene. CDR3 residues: CASSYSGRYGYTF. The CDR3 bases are TGTGCCAGCAGTTACTCGGGGCGCTATGGCTACACCTTC.

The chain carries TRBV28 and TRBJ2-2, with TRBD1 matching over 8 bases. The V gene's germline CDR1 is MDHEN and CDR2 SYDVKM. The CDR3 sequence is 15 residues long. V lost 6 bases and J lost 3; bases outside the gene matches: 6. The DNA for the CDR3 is TGTGCCAGCAGCCAGGGGGCTACAGACACCGGGGAGCTGTTTTTT. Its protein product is CASSQGATDTGELFF.

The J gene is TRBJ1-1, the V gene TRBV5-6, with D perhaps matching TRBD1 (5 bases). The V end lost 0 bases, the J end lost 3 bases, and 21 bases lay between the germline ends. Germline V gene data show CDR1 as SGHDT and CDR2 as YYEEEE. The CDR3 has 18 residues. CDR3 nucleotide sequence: TGTGCCAGCAGCTTGGCGTTCGGTAGCGGGGCCAGAGACACTGAAGCTTTCTTT. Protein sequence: CASSLAFGSGARDTEAFF.